This T cell receptor (beta chain) was found in a study of T cell repertoires in cytomegalovirus infection. Background on the study: It was the public TCR beta signatures that indicated both CMV infection and matching HLA type. Broader study findings: Pooled public TCR beta family frequency picked out CMV carriers with the relevant HLA. The ex vivo response was dominated by HLA-C-restricted CMV-specific TCR beta clonotypes.

This CDR3 contains 12 residues. Per the germline V gene, CDR1 is MNHEY and CDR2 is SVGAGI. Deletions cut 7 bases from V and 7 bases from J, with 13 bases between. TCRdb passed the reads through MiXCR, listing each CDR3 protein once. The data show about 890,000 distinct CDR3 sequences, 30% to 40% seen once. This clonotype was counted only a few times. What it binds is not known. This sample comprised cultured CD8+ T cells from PBMCs, obtained from culture after CMV antigen stimulation. The sequence was obtained from a human donor in good health (CMV status not recorded). Some clones in this sample may be carry-over from other donors' samples. V and J are TRBV6-5 and TRBJ1-2; D may be TRBD1 (5 bases). The CDR3 protein is CASIARGFGYTF. The CDR3 DNA follows: TGTGCCAGCATTGCTCGGGGGTTTGGCTACACCTTC.